This TCR beta chain came from a study of blood T cell repertoires in COVID-19. TCRdb's copy holds only in-frame clones and misses some; the assay was immunoSEQ multiplex PCR. The sample contains about 140,000 clones, 75% to 85% of which appear only once. The CDR3 is 12 residues long. Germline assignment: CDR1 KGHSH and CDR2 LQKENI. V lost 5 bases and J lost 5; bases outside the gene matches: 3. The rearrangement links TRBV18 to TRBJ2-7; 7 nucleotides align to TRBD1. Sample: peripheral blood. This receptor was taken from a woman between 45 and 65 years old with acute or convalescent COVID-19. The CDR3 nucleotides are TGTGCCAGCTCATCCCAGGGGGACGAGCAGTACTTC. It specifies CASSSQGDEQYF.